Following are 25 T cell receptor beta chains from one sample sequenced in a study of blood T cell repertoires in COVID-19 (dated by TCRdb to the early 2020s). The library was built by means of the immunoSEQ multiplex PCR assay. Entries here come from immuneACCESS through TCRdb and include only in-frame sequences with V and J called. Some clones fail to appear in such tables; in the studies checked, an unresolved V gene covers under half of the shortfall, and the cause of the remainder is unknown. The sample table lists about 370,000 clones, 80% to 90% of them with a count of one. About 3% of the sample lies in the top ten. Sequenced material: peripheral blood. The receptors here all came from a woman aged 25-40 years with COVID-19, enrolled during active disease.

DNA for the CDR3: TGTGCCAGCAGCTTAGGTCCCGGGGACGAGCAGTACGTC. Translated: CASSLGPGDEQYV. The chain has TRBV5-6 and TRBJ2-7, with D possibly matching TRBD2 (5 bases). The germline CDR1 and CDR2 sequences are SGHDT and YYEEEE. V lost 2 bases to trimming and J lost 5 bases, with 11 bases between them. This CDR3 region has 13 residues.

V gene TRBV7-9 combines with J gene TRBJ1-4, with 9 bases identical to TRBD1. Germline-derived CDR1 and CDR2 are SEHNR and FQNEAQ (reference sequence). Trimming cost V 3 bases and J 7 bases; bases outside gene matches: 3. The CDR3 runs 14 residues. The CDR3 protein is CASSLRTGVEKLFF. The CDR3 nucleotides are TGTGCCAGCAGCTTGCGGACAGGGGTTGAAAAACTGTTTTTT.

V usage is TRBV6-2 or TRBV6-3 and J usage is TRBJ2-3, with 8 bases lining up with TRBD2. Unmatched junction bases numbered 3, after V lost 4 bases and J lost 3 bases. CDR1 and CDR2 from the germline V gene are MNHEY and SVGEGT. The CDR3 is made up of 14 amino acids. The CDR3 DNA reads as TGTGCCAGCAGTTCGGGACTAGATACAGATACGCAGTATTTT. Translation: CASSSGLDTDTQYF.

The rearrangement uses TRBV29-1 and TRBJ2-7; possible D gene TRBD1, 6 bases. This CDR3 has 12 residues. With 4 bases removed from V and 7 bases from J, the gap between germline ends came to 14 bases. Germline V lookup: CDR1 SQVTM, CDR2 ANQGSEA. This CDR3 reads CSVGDSGTEQYF. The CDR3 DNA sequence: TGCAGCGTTGGAGACTCAGGGACAGAGCAGTACTTC.

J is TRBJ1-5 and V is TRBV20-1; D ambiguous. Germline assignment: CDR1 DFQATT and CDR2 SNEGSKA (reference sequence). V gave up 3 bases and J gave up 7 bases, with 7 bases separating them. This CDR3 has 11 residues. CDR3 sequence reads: CSASGGQPQHF. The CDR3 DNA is TGCAGTGCTAGTGGCGGCCAGCCCCAGCATTTT.

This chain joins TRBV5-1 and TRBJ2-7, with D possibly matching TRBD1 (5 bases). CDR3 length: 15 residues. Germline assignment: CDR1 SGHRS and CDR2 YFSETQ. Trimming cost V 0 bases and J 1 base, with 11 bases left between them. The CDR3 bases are TGCGCCAGCAGCTTGGCCCAGGGTGGGTCCTACGAGCAGTACTTC. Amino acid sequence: CASSLAQGGSYEQYF.

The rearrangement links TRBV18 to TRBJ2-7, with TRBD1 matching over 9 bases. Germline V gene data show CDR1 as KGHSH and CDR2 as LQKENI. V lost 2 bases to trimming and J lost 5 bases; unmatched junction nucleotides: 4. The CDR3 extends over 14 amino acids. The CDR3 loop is CASSPGTGWDEQYF. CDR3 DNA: TGTGCCAGCTCACCAGGGACAGGGTGGGACGAGCAGTACTTC.

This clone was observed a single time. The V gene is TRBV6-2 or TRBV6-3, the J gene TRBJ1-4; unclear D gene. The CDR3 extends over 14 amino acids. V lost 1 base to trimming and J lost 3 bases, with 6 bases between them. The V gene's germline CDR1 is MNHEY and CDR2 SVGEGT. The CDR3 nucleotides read TGTGCCAGCAGTTACTTTGAGCCTAATGAAAAACTGTTTTTT. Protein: CASSYFEPNEKLFF.

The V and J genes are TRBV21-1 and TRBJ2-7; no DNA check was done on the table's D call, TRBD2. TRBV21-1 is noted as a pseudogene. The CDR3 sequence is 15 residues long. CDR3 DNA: TGTGCCACGTGGCAGCGGGATAGCGGGAGGAGGGAGCAGTACGTC. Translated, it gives CATWQRDSGRREQYV.

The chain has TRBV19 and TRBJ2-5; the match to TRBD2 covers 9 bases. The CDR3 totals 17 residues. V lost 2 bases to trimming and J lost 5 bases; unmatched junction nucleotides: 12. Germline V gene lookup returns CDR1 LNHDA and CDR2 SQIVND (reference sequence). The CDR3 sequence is CASSISAASGVGETQYF. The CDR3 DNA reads TGTGCCAGTAGTATATCGGCGGCTAGCGGGGTGGGGGAGACCCAGTACTTC.

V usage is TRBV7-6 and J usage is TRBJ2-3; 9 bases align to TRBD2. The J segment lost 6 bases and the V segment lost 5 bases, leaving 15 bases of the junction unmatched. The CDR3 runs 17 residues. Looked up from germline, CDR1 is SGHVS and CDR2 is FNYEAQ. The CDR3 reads CASSPLSGSDLTDTQYF. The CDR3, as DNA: TGTGCCAGCAGCCCACTTAGCGGGAGTGATCTGACGGATACGCAGTATTTT. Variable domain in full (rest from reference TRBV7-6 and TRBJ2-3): GAGVSQSPRYKVTKRGQDVALRCDPISGHVSLYWYRQALGQGPEFLTYFNYEAQQDKSGLPNDRFSAERPEGSISTLTIQRTEQRDSAMYRCASSPLSGSDLTDTQYFGPGTRLTVL.

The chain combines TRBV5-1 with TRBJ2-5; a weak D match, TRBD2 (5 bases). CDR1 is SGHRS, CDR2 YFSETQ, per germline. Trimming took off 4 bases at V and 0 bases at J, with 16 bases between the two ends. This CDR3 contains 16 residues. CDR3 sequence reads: CASSLRPGGYQETQYF. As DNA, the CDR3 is TGCGCCAGCAGCCTCAGACCCGGCGGGTACCAAGAGACCCAGTACTTC.

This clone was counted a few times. The CDR3 sequence is CASSSTGTHTEAFF. The CDR3 DNA follows: TGTGCCAGCAGCTCAACAGGGACGCACACTGAAGCTTTCTTT. The V call is TRBV5-6, the J call TRBJ1-1, with D perhaps matching TRBD1 (6 bases). CDR1 SGHDT and CDR2 YYEEEE come from the germline V gene. CDR3 length: 14 residues. V lost 3 bases and J lost 3, with 12 bases in between.

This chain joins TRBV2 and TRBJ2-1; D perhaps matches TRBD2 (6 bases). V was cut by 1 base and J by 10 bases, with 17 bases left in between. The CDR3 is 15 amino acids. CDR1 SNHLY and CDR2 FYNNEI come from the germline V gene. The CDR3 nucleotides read TGTGCCAGCAGTGAAGTTAGCGGATCTAATAGGGAGCAGTTCTTC. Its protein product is CASSEVSGSNREQFF.

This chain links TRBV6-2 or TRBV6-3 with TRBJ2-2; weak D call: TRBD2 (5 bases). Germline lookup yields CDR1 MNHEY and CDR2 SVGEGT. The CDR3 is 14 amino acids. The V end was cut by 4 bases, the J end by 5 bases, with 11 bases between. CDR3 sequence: CASSSGRLTGELFF. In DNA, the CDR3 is TGTGCCAGCAGTTCGGGAAGGCTTACCGGGGAGCTGTTTTTT.

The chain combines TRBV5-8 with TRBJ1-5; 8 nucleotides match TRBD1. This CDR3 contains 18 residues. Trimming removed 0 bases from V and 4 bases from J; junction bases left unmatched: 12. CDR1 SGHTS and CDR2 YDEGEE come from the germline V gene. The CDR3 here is CASSLAKGQGAENQPQHF. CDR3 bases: TGTGCCAGCAGCTTGGCCAAGGGGCAGGGGGCGGAAAATCAGCCCCAGCATTTT.

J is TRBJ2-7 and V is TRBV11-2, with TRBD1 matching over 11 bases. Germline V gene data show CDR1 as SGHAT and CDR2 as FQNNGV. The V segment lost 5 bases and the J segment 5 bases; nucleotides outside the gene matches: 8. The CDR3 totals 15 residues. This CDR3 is CASSTPRTGGNEQYF. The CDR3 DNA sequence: TGTGCCAGCAGCACTCCTCGGACAGGGGGCAACGAGCAGTACTTC.

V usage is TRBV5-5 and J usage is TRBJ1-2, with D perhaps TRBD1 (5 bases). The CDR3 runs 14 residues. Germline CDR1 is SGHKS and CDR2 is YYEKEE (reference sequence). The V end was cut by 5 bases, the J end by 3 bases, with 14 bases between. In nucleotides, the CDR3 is TGTGCCAGCAGTAAAGGGGTGGCGGACTATGGCTACACCTTC. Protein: CASSKGVADYGYTF. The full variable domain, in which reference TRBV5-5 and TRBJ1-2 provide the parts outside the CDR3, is DAGVTQSPTHLIKTRGQQVTLRCSPISGHKSVSWYQQVLGQGPQFIFQYYEKEERGRGNFPDRFSARQFPNYSSELNVNALLLGDSALYLCASSKGVADYGYTFGSGTRLTVV.

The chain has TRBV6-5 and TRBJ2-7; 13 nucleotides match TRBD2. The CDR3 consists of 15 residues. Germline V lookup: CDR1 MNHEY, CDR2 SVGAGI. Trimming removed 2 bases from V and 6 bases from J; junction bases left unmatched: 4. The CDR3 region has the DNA TGTGCCAGCAGTTACACTAGCGGGAGGGCTCGCGAGCAGTACGTC. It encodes CASSYTSGRAREQYV.

CDR3 region: CASSSIAGSTGELFF. The CDR3 nucleotides read TGTGCCAGCAGCTCGATAGCGGGAAGCACCGGGGAGCTGTTTTTT. The rearrangement joins TRBV7-6 to TRBJ2-2; 8 positions match TRBD2. This CDR3 spans 15 amino acids. The germline CDR1 and CDR2 sequences are SGHVS and FNYEAQ. J was trimmed by 4 bases and V by 4 bases; bases with no gene match: 5.

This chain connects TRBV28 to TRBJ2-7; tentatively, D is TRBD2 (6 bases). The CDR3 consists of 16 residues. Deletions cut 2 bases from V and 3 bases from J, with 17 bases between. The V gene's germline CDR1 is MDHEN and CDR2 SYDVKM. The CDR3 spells CASSLNPEGRGYEQYF. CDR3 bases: TGTGCCAGCAGTTTAAATCCGGAGGGTAGAGGCTACGAGCAGTACTTC.

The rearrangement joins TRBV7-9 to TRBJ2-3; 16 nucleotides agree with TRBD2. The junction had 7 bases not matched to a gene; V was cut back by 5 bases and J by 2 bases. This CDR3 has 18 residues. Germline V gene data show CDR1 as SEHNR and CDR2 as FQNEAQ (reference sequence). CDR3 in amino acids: CASSQPGLAGGVTDTQYF. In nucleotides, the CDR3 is TGTGCCAGCAGCCAGCCGGGACTAGCGGGAGGGGTCACAGATACGCAGTATTTT.

CDR3 in amino acids: CASGVGTSNTEAFF. DNA for the CDR3: TGTGCCAGCGGGGTCGGGACATCGAACACTGAAGCTTTCTTT. The V and J genes are TRBV27 and TRBJ1-1; perhaps TRBD1 as D (6 bases). Germline CDR1 is MNHEY and CDR2 is SMNVEV (reference sequence). The CDR3 consists of 14 residues. The V end was cut by 8 bases, the J end by 1 base, with 14 bases between.

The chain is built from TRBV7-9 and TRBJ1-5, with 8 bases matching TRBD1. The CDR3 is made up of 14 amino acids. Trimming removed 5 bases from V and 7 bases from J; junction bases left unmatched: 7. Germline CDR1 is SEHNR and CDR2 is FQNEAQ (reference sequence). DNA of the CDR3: TGTGCCAGCAGCCGTTCGGACAGGGAACAGCCCCAGCATTTT. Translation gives CASSRSDREQPQHF.

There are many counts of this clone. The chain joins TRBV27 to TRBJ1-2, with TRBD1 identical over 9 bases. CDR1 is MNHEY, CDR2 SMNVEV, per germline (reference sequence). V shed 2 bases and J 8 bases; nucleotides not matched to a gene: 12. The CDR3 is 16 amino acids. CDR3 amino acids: CASSLQGGTGNMGYTF. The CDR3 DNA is TGTGCCAGCAGTTTACAGGGTGGGACAGGGAATATGGGCTACACCTTC.